Sequencing of this T cell receptor (beta chain) was carried out in a study of blood T cell repertoires in COVID-19 (dated by TCRdb to 2019 to 2021). With regard to the full study: Collaborator samples came from the United States, Italy and Spain and covered acute and convalescent phases of COVID-19. The prospective study material was composed of cDNA or gDNA derived from T cells, B-cell-depleted T cells, or PBMCs. Subjects who had been exposed to COVID-19, were actively infected with it, or had recovered from it provided the deeply sampled blood TCRbeta repertoires that made up the dataset. A freely available public database, intended as a resource for researchers studying the immune response to SARS-CoV-2, is where the repertoires were released. Samples were obtained from the ongoing ImmuneRACE study (first 160 participants) and from about 1,300 subjects provided by 6 global collaborators. The sample metadata nearly always contained a de-identified subject ID, COVID-19 status, age in years and sex. Where available, HLA class I and class II types were taken from metadata supplied by the sample provider and were not determined by assay-based typing. Broad study findings and their caveats: The amount of clinical and demographic metadata varied by source and participant and was provided uncurated.

Measured from the cysteine to the phenylalanine, the CDR3 is 18 residues long. CDR3 DNA is the only sequence kept; it has 54 bases, read in frame from the first base. In the case of this clone: No antigen is known for it. No base qualities exist here, and no much larger clone lies one base off it.

The immunoSEQ Assay, a bias-controlled multiplex PCR, was used to amplify TCRbeta CDR3 regions from genomic DNA. On the study's bioinformatics: The number of nucleated cells in each sample was estimated from the amplification of reference gene primers within the assay. To quantify the absolute abundance of each unique TCRbeta CDR3 rearrangement, sequence reads were collapsed and filtered. For each sample, productive Simpson clonality was calculated as the square root of Simpson's diversity index over productive rearrangements. TCRdb re-hosts the immuneACCESS table, in-frame sequences only. Its copies lack some clones; in the studies checked, an unresolved V gene accounts for under half of them, and the cause for the rest is not known. V, J and clone size derive from that table, while D and trimming were established from the DNA sequence. Recorded for this sample are 350,000 or so clones; approximately 89% of them occurred a single time. Approximately 4.1% of the sample rests with the top ten.

In Seattle, one collaborating source enrolled patients while the infection was active and tracked those patients longitudinally over the course of disease. Collaborating institutions collected whole blood in K2EDTA tubes following their own protocols. For TCRbeta analysis, collaborators shipped samples in one of three forms: frozen whole blood, isolated PBMCs, or DNA extracted from either of those sample types. The sample comprised peripheral blood. In this chain, TRBV21-1 is recombined with TRBJ2-3; TRBD1, the table's D call, lacks a check against the DNA. TRBV21-1 constitutes a pseudogene. The TCR originated in a woman in her fifties or sixties with COVID-19, enrolled during active disease. The DNA sequence reads TGTGCCAGCCTGGCTAGGACACGTTTAAACTCTAGCACAGATACGCAGTATTTT. This gives the protein CASLARTRLNSSTDTQYF.